These 10 T cell receptor beta chains were sequenced from one sample in a study of blood T cell repertoires in COVID-19 (dated by TCRdb to 2020 to 2022). Libraries were prepared through the immunoSEQ multiplex PCR assay. The immuneACCESS repertoire file appears here via TCRdb, limited to in-frame rearrangements. These files lack a portion of the clones; in checked studies, under half of the deficit traces to unresolved V genes, and the cause of the others is not known. The sample table shows about 260,000 clones, and about nine tenths are seen once. The ten largest clones capture about 9.2% of the sample. The material sequenced was peripheral blood. The source of these receptors is a man aged 35 to 55 who had recovered from COVID-19.

The chain's CDR3 is CASSFWPQGVGTGYTF. Here the CDR3 DNA reads TGTGCCAGCAGCTTTTGGCCCCAGGGGGTAGGGACTGGCTACACCTTC. V and J are TRBV7-8 and TRBJ1-2, with 7 bases identical to TRBD1. The CDR3 spans 16 residues. J gave up 7 bases and V 3 bases, and 14 bases lay outside the gene matches. From germline, CDR1 is SGHVS and CDR2 FQNEAQ.

This chain uses TRBV5-1 with TRBJ1-2, with 7 positions matching TRBD1. Germline CDR1 reads SGHRS; CDR2 reads YFSETQ. The CDR3 consists of 14 residues. Unmatched junction bases numbered 1, after V lost 0 bases and J lost 2 bases. CDR3 nucleotide sequence: TGCGCCAGCAGCTTGGCAGGGGGGAACTATGGCTACACCTTC. It yields the protein CASSLAGGNYGYTF.

The chain is built from TRBV19 and TRBJ2-5; D perhaps matches TRBD2 (6 bases). The CDR3 totals 15 residues. Deletions cut 4 bases from V and 1 base from J, with 13 bases between. CDR1 and CDR2 from the germline V gene are LNHDA and SQIVND (reference sequence). The CDR3 loop reads CASSNTAGPQETQYF. The DNA for the CDR3 is TGTGCCAGTAGTAACACCGCGGGGCCCCAAGAGACCCAGTACTTC. Based on the CDR3 plus reference TRBV19 and TRBJ2-5, the full variable domain is DGGITQSPKYLFRKEGQNVTLSCEQNLNHDAMYWYRQDPGQGLRLIYYSQIVNDFQKGDIAEGYSVSREKKESFPLTVTSAQKNPTAFYLCASSNTAGPQETQYFGPGTRLLVL.

This clone was counted once. The chain combines TRBV10-3 with TRBJ2-5; D is unresolved. The CDR3 spans 13 residues. Per germline, CDR1 ENHRY and CDR2 SYGVKD. Trimming pared 6 bases from V and 4 bases from J, leaving 12 bases between. CDR3 amino acids: CAISPRLGETQYF. In DNA, the CDR3 is TGTGCCATCAGCCCCCGGCTAGGAGAGACCCAGTACTTC.

The chain joins TRBV30 to TRBJ1-5, with TRBD1 as a possible D gene (6 bases). CDR1 GTSNPN and CDR2 SVGIG come from the germline V gene (reference sequence). This CDR3 has 15 residues. Trimming took 3 bases from V and 3 from J, leaving 15 bases between them. The CDR3 DNA reads TGTGCCTGGAGCAGGCGACAGGTAAACAATCAGCCCCAGCATTTT. The encoded protein is CAWSRRQVNNQPQHF.

The sample holds one count of this clone. This sequence joins TRBV9 and TRBJ2-1; D is undetermined. CDR1 is SGDLS and CDR2 is YYNGEE in the germline V gene. Trimming took 4 bases from V and 8 from J, leaving 19 bases between them. This CDR3 is built from 15 residues. CDR3 amino acids: CASSPRYSMSHEQFF. DNA of the CDR3: TGTGCCAGCAGCCCGCGTTACTCGATGAGTCATGAGCAGTTCTTC.

This chain links TRBV7-8 with TRBJ1-3, with a weak D call TRBD1 (6 bases). The CDR3 covers 18 residues. Germline loops: CDR1 SGHVS, CDR2 FQNEAQ. The V gene lost 4 bases and the J gene lost 0 bases, with 19 bases spanning the gap. The DNA of the CDR3 is TGTGCCAGCAGCTCCACGACCCTACAGGGACGCTCTGGAAACACCATATATTTT. Protein: CASSSTTLQGRSGNTIYF. Filled out from reference TRBV7-8 and TRBJ1-3, the complete variable domain reads GAGVSQSPRYKVAKRGQDVALRCDPISGHVSLFWYQQALGQGPEFLTYFQNEAQLDKSGLPSDRFFAERPEGSVSTLKIQRTQQEDSAVYLCASSSTTLQGRSGNTIYFGEGSWLTVV.

This chain links TRBV25-1 with TRBJ2-5; the D gene is possibly TRBD1 (6 bases). V lost 1 base, J lost 5 bases, and 14 bases lay in between. Germline CDR1 is MGHDK and CDR2 is SYGVNS. The CDR3 totals 15 residues. DNA for the CDR3: TGTGCCAGCAGTGAATGGCTCAGTCAGGGGGAGACCCAGTACTTC. Translating gives CASSEWLSQGETQYF. Filled out from reference TRBV25-1 and TRBJ2-5, the complete variable domain reads EADIYQTPRYLVIGTGKKITLECSQTMGHDKMYWYQQDPGMELHLIHYSYGVNSTEKGDLSSESTVSRIRTEHFPLTLESARPSHTSQYLCASSEWLSQGETQYFGPGTRLLVL.

The CDR3 nucleotides are TGTGCCAGCAGCTTAGCCCGGACTAGCGGGGGGCAGGATACGCAGTATTTT. This encodes CASSLARTSGGQDTQYF. The rearrangement uses TRBV7-2 and TRBJ2-3; 14 positions agree with TRBD2. The CDR3 is made up of 17 amino acids. The germline V gene has CDR1 SGHTA and CDR2 FQGNSA. J gave up 6 bases and V 0 bases, and 5 bases lay outside the gene matches.

The genes are TRBV7-2 and TRBJ2-2, with a weak D call TRBD2 (6 bases). This CDR3 spans 15 amino acids. Per the germline V gene, CDR1 is SGHTA and CDR2 is FQGNSA. The V gene lost 6 bases and the J gene lost 3 bases, with 14 bases spanning the gap. CDR3 loop: CASRRGASDTGELFF. Here the CDR3 DNA reads TGTGCCAGCAGACGAGGGGCTAGCGACACCGGGGAGCTGTTTTTT.